This T cell receptor beta chain originates from a study of control samples from healthy donors and cancer patients. Germline CDR1 MGHRA, CDR2 YSYEKL. After removal of 1 base from V and 1 base from J, the junction contained 5 bases not matched to a gene. The CDR3 length is 18 residues. Assay: immunoSEQ multiplex PCR; the TCRdb copy retains only in-frame clones and omits some. Of some 100,000 clones in the sample, roughly 88% were seen once. Sequencing was done on a sample of blood. The clonotype originates from a man aged 25 to 40 in good health. This sequence joins TRBV4-1 and TRBJ2-3, with 13 positions matching TRBD2. The CDR3 reads CASSQGGLAGSGTDTQYF. CDR3 DNA: TGCGCCAGCAGCCAAGGGGGACTAGCGGGATCAGGCACAGATACGCAGTATTTT.